The table lists the clone carrying this T cell receptor beta chain with many counts. What it binds is not known. Germline V lookup: CDR1 KGHDR, CDR2 SFDVKD. V was trimmed by 0 bases and J by 1 base, leaving 7 bases between them. The CDR3 spans 15 residues. Amplification of TCR beta CDR3 regions was performed using RNA transcripts as template. RT-PCR in the first round (using the HTBI primer set) targeted the TCR CDR3. MiXCR, applied by TCRdb to the multiplex PCR reads, yields one record per CDR3 protein. The sample lists 400,000 to 500,000 distinct CDR3 sequences; approximately 15% were seen once. This sample stems from a study of T cells in Graves' hyperthyroidism and ophthalmopathy. Findings and limits, study-wide: Most expanded thyroid clonotypes above 0.001 also appeared in blood. Researchers report that a 13 V-J model separated ophthalmopathy from stable hyperthyroidism.

Clinical Activity Scores of at least 3, NOSPECS grades of at least 4 and durations under 3 months characterized ophthalmopathy patients. Diagnostic decisions used clinical symptoms, serum thyroxine and TRAb, thyroid ultrasound and orbital computed tomography. The TCR was taken from a man aged 18 to 30 with Graves' ophthalmopathy. The chain joins TRBV24-1 to TRBJ2-3, with D maybe TRBD2 (5 bases). The sequencing input was blood. The CDR3 loop reads CATSDLRRGTDTQYF. The CDR3 DNA sequence: TGTGCCACCAGTGATTTGCGGCGGGGCACAGATACGCAGTATTTT.